This entry concerns a single TCR beta chain. Its target is not known. The entry originates in a study of OX40 agonist ivuxolimab in advanced cancers. The J segment lost 0 bases and the V segment lost 6 bases, leaving 6 bases of the junction unmatched. This CDR3 has 15 amino acids. Looked up from germline, CDR1 is MNHEY and CDR2 is SVGAGI. The method was immunoSEQ multiplex PCR; TCRdb's version includes in-frame clones alone and lacks a portion of them. The top ten hold about 13% of the sample, which has 15,000 to 25,000 clones, about 70% seen once. Notes on the study in general: Partial responders at 0.1-3.0 mg/kg showed near-lowest clonal expansion.

The sequencing here drew on CD4+ or CD8+ T cells sorted from blood, taken in a trial of the OX40 agonist ivuxolimab. V is TRBV6-5 and J is TRBJ2-7, with TRBD1 identical over 9 bases. The TCR sequence derives from an adult with an advanced solid tumor such as melanoma, head and neck, liver or kidney cancer. The CDR3 reads CASSKTGGVSYEQYF. CDR3 sequence (DNA): TGTGCCAGCAGCAAAACAGGGGGCGTCTCCTACGAGCAGTACTTC.